This paragraph reports one T cell receptor beta chain. The data belong to a study of blood T cell repertoires in COVID-19. Study overall: Acute and convalescent COVID-19 specimens originated in the United States, Italy and Spain.

V shed 5 bases and J 3 bases; nucleotides not matched to a gene: 3. Looked up from germline, CDR1 is LNHNV and CDR2 is YYDKDF (reference sequence). The CDR3 has 16 residues. Enrolled through a virtual design, the participants were between roughly 18 and 90 years of age and came from about two dozen US areas. Original methodology: Amplification of reference gene primers was used by the study to estimate nucleated cell counts. Profiled with immunoSEQ multiplex PCR; TCRdb holds only in-frame clones, not every one. The D gene and trimming were derived from the DNA, and the V and J assignments and clone size from that table. The sample lists almost 65,000 clones, approximately 90% seen once, with around 10% in the top ten.

Sequencing was performed on PBMCs or T cells enriched from blood (not recorded which). The receptor's source is a woman between 40 and 55 years old who had recovered from COVID-19. V and J are TRBV15 and TRBJ2-5, with 16 bases that match TRBD2. CDR3 protein: CATSLGLAGGEETQYF. CDR3 DNA sequence: TGTGCCACCAGCTTGGGACTAGCGGGGGGGGAAGAGACCCAGTACTTC.